This is a list of T cell receptor beta chains from one sample in a study of blood T cells in healthy people across ages. TCRdb reanalysed the 5' RACE reads using MiXCR and keeps one entry per CDR3 protein. The sample comprises more than 1,000,000 distinct CDR3 sequences, around 25% of which are singletons, and approximately 0.79% rests with the top ten. These data were also filed under a second study, of T cells of mothers and their children.

The sequencing sample was made of blood. These receptors were collected from a girl aged 2-15 years in good health. Each CDR3 is given with its conserved first and last residue. A D gene is named only where the DNA matches it firmly. Rows give clone size only sometimes, using once, few, many, or a class for an expanded clone.

clone size: .; J gene: TRBJ2-7; D gene: .; V gene: TRBV5-4; CDR3 DNA: TGTGCCAGCAGCTTGGCCAGGGGAGGCCACGAGCAGTACTTC; CDR3 protein: CASSLARGGHEQYF
clone size: .; J gene: TRBJ1-2; D gene: .; V gene: TRBV29-1; CDR3 DNA: TGCAGCGTGGGGGATGGCTATGGCTACACCTTC; CDR3 protein: CSVGDGYGYTF
clone size: .; J gene: TRBJ2-1; D gene: .; V gene: TRBV4-2; CDR3 DNA: TGTGCCAGCAGCCTCCACTACCAGGTGGCAGCCAATGAGCAGTTCTTC; CDR3 protein: CASSLHYQVAANEQFF
clone size: .; J gene: TRBJ2-2; D gene: TRBD2; V gene: TRBV10-3; CDR3 DNA: TGTGCCATCGGAGCGGGAGCGTCTAACACCGGGGAGCTGTTTTTT; CDR3 protein: CAIGAGASNTGELFF
clone size: few; J gene: TRBJ1-1; D gene: .; V gene: TRBV4-1; CDR3 DNA: TGCGCCAGCAGCCAAGATGACGATTCCACTGAAGCTTTCTTT; CDR3 protein: CASSQDDDSTEAFF
clone size: .; J gene: TRBJ2-5; D gene: .; V gene: TRBV29-1; CDR3 DNA: TGCAGCTTCGAAGAGGGGTCTTCTCAAGAGACCCAGTACTTC; CDR3 protein: CSFEEGSSQETQYF
clone size: .; J gene: TRBJ2-7; D gene: TRBD1; V gene: TRBV6-5; CDR3 DNA: TGTGCCAGCAGTTTGACCGGGACAGAGACCTACGAGCAGTACTTC; CDR3 protein: CASSLTGTETYEQYF
clone size: once; J gene: TRBJ1-1; D gene: .; V gene: TRBV29-1; CDR3 DNA: TGCAGCGGAGAATTTTCGACAGACCCAACGACAGAAGCTTTCTTT; CDR3 protein: CSGEFSTDPTTEAFF
clone size: .; J gene: TRBJ2-7; D gene: .; V gene: TRBV6-1; CDR3 DNA: TGTGCCAGCAGTTCCCGGGACAACCTCTACGAGCAGTACTTC; CDR3 protein: CASSSRDNLYEQYF
clone size: .; J gene: TRBJ2-5; D gene: .; V gene: TRBV4-2; CDR3 DNA: TGTGCCAGCAGCCAAGAATTCTTAGGAGAGACCCAGTACTTC; CDR3 protein: CASSQEFLGETQYF
clone size: few; J gene: TRBJ2-1; D gene: TRBD2; V gene: TRBV12-5; CDR3 DNA: TGTGCTAGTGGTTGGCATGGGGACTACGATGAGCAGTTCTTC; CDR3 protein: CASGWHGDYDEQFF
clone size: few; J gene: TRBJ1-4; D gene: .; V gene: TRBV20-1; CDR3 DNA: TGCAGTGCTTTCACGCCGGGCAGCTTTAATGAAAAACTGTTTTTT; CDR3 protein: CSAFTPGSFNEKLFF
clone size: .; J gene: TRBJ2-7; D gene: .; V gene: TRBV24-1; CDR3 DNA: TGTGCCACCAGTGATTTCTACGAGCAGTACTTC; CDR3 protein: CATSDFYEQYF
clone size: .; J gene: TRBJ2-4; D gene: TRBD2; V gene: TRBV10-3; CDR3 DNA: TGTGCCATCAGTGACATAGCGGGAAGGCAGTACTTC; CDR3 protein: CAISDIAGRQYF
clone size: .; J gene: TRBJ2-1; D gene: .; V gene: TRBV29-1; CDR3 DNA: TGCAGCGTTGTTTCCAATGAGCAGTTCTTC; CDR3 protein: CSVVSNEQFF
clone size: .; J gene: TRBJ1-2; D gene: TRBD1; V gene: TRBV6-5; CDR3 DNA: TGTGCCAGCAGTTACTCGATCCTTCCCGGGACAGGGATGTCCTATGGCTACACCTTC; CDR3 protein: CASSYSILPGTGMSYGYTF
clone size: .; J gene: TRBJ2-7; D gene: TRBD2; V gene: TRBV6-2/TRBV6-3; CDR3 DNA: TGTGCCAGCAAACGGGGGGACGAGCAGTACTTC; CDR3 protein: CASKRGDEQYF
clone size: few; J gene: TRBJ2-3; D gene: .; V gene: TRBV29-1; CDR3 DNA: TGCAGCGTTTCGGTCCTAGAAGGGAGGTCAGAAACAGATACGCAGTATTTT; CDR3 protein: CSVSVLEGRSETDTQYF
clone size: once; J gene: TRBJ1-3; D gene: TRBD1; V gene: TRBV3-1; CDR3 DNA: TGTGCCAGCAGCCCGGCCGGACAGGGGCTGGGAAACACCATGTATTTT; CDR3 protein: CASSPAGQGLGNTMYF
clone size: few; J gene: TRBJ2-2; D gene: TRBD2; V gene: TRBV9; CDR3 DNA: TGTGCCAGCAGCGGAGGGACTAGCGGGACGAAGAACACCGGGGAGCTGTTTTTT; CDR3 protein: CASSGGTSGTKNTGELFF
clone size: .; J gene: TRBJ1-5; D gene: TRBD1; V gene: TRBV3-1; CDR3 DNA: TGTGCCAGCAGCCACGGAACAGGGGGAGGAAATCAGCCCCAGCATTTT; CDR3 protein: CASSHGTGGGNQPQHF
clone size: .; J gene: TRBJ2-1; D gene: TRBD2; V gene: TRBV11-2; CDR3 DNA: TGTGCCAGCAGCTTAACTCTCGAACTAGCGGGAGCGGGTAATGAGCAGTTCTTC; CDR3 protein: CASSLTLELAGAGNEQFF
clone size: .; J gene: TRBJ1-2; D gene: TRBD1; V gene: TRBV29-1; CDR3 DNA: TGCAGCGTTAATAGGGCCCGGGACAGGGAACATGGCTACACCTTC; CDR3 protein: CSVNRARDREHGYTF
clone size: few; J gene: TRBJ2-1; D gene: TRBD2; V gene: TRBV19; CDR3 DNA: TGTGCCAGTAGTATTCTTCGGGGAGCGGGGGGAAAGGATGAGCAGTTCTTC; CDR3 protein: CASSILRGAGGKDEQFF
clone size: few; J gene: TRBJ1-2; D gene: .; V gene: TRBV10-3; CDR3 DNA: TGTGCCATCAGGGAAGGACCGGAATCTTCGGATGGCTACACCTTC; CDR3 protein: CAIREGPESSDGYTF
clone size: few; J gene: TRBJ1-2; D gene: .; V gene: TRBV5-4; CDR3 DNA: TGTGCCAGTAGCTACGGCACGTCGACCTATGGCTACACCTTC; CDR3 protein: CASSYGTSTYGYTF